This paragraph covers one T cell receptor (beta chain) sequence. This may be a read error: a much more frequent sequence differs by one nucleotide. Germline loops: CDR1 MNHEY, CDR2 SVGAGI. This CDR3 spans 18 amino acids. TCR alpha and beta CDR3 regions were amplified from RNA using iRepertoire nested multiplex PCR. TCRdb reprocessed the multiplex PCR reads with MiXCR, giving one entry per CDR3 protein. In the table there are a few hundred thousand distinct CDR3 sequences, 35% to 45% of which are singletons. The data are from a study of glioma-infiltrating T cells. The receptor's source is a human donor with low-grade glioma or glioblastoma, undergoing nonglioma brain surgery, or in good health (not recorded which). The sequencing input was glioma tissue, nonneoplastic brain tissue, or PBMCs (not recorded which). The rearrangement links TRBV6-5 to TRBJ2-2; TRBD1 matches 10 bases. CDR3 nucleotides: TGTGCCAGCAGTTACTCGAGGGGGACAGGGGCGGTCACCGGGGAGCTGGTTTTT. This translates into CASSYSRGTGAVTGELVF.